Included here is one T cell receptor (beta chain) sequence, with context. An input of roughly 0.45 to 1 ug of RNA was subjected to reverse transcription using random hexamers. Multiplex immunoSEQ PCR targeted 54 Vbeta and 13 Jbeta TCR beta segments. From the immunoSEQ multiplex PCR reads, TCRdb called clonotypes with MiXCR, one entry per CDR3 protein. The data contain 150,000 to 200,000 distinct CDR3 sequences, around 95% of them singletons. This sample was taken from a study of CD8 T cells in Susac syndrome. Peripheral blood CD8+ and CD4+ T cells were profiled by TCR beta sequencing. The authors negatively isolated CD8+ and CD4+ T cells and FACS-enriched TEMRA cells. This clonotype was obtained from a human donor in good health. Sequences were obtained from CD4+ T cells from PBMCs.

The CDR3 DNA is TGTGCCACCAGCAGAGATGCTGGCACAGATACGCAGTATTTT. It specifies CATSRDAGTDTQYF. This chain connects TRBV15 to TRBJ2-3; D uncertain. The CDR3 has 14 residues. V was cut by 0 bases and J by 1 base, with 5 bases left in between. The V gene's germline CDR1 is LNHNV and CDR2 YYDKDF (reference sequence).